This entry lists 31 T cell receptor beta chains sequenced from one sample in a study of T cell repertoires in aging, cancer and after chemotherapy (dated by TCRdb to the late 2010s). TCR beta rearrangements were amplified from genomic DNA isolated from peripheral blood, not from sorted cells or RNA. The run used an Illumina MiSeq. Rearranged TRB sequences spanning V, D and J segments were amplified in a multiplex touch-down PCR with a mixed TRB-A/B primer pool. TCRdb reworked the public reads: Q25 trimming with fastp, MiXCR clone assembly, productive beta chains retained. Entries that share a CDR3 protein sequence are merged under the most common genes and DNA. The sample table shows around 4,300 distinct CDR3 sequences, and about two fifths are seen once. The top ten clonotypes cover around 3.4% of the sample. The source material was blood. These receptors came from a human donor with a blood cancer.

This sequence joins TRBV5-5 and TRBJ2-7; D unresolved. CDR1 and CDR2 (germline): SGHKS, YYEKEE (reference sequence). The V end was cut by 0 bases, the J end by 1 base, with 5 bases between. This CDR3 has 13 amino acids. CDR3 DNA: TGTGCCAGCAGCTTGGGAAGTTCCTACGAGCAGTACTTC. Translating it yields CASSLGSSYEQYF.

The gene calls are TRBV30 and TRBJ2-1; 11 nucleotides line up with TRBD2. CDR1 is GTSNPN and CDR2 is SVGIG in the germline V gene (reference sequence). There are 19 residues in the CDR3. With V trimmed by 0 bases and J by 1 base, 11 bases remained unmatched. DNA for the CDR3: TGTGCCTGGAGTGTAGCTAGTCTAGCGGGAGGCCTTTCCTACAATGAGCAGTTCTTC. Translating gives CAWSVASLAGGLSYNEQFF.

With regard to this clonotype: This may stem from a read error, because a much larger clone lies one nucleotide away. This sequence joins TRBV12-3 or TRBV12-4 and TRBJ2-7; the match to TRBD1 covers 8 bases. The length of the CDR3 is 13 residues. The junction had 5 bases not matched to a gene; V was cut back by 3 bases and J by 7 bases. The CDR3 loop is CASSLQGANEQYF. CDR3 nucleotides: TGTGCCAGCAGTTTGCAGGGGGCAAATGAGCAGTACTTC.

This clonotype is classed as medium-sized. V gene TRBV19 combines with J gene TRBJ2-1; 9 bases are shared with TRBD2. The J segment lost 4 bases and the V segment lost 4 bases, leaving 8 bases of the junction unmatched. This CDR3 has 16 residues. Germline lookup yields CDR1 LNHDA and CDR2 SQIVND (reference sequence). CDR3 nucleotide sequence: TGTGCCAGTAGTACCCCCGGGACTAGCACTTACAATGAGCAGTTCTTC. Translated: CASSTPGTSTYNEQFF.

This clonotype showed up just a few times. The CDR3 is CASSPMGSFYEQYF. DNA of the CDR3: TGTGCCAGCAGCCCCATGGGATCCTTCTACGAGCAGTACTTC. The chain links TRBV11-1 to TRBJ2-7; the D is unclear. CDR3 size: 14 residues. The ends were cut back, 5 bases at V and 3 bases at J, with 14 bases in the middle. Germline V gives CDR1 SGHAT, CDR2 FQDESV (reference sequence).

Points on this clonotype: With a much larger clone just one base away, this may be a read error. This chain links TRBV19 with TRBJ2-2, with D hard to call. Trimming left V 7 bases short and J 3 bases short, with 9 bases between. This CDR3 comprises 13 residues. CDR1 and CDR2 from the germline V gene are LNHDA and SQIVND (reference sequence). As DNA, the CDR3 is TGTGCCAGTATATGGGGATACACCGGGGAGCTGTTTTTT. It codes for CASIWGYTGELFF.

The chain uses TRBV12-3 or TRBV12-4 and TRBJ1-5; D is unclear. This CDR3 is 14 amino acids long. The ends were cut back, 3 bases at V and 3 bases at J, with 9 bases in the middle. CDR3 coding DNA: TGTGCCAGCAGTTTCTTGGTGGACAATCAGCCCCAGCATTTT. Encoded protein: CASSFLVDNQPQHF.

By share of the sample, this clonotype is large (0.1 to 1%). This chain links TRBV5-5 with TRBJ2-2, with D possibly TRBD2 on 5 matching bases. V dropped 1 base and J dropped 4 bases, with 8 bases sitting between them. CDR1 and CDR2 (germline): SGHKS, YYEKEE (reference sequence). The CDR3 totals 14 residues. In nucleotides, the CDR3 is TGTGCCAGCAGCTTGCTAGCCTCCACCGGGGAGCTGTTTTTT. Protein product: CASSLLASTGELFF.

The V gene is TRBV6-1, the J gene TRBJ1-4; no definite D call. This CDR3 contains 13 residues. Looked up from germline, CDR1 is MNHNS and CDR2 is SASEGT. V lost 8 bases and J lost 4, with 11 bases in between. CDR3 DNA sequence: TGTGCCAGCGCGCCAGGCTATAATGAAAAACTGTTTTTT. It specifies CASAPGYNEKLFF.

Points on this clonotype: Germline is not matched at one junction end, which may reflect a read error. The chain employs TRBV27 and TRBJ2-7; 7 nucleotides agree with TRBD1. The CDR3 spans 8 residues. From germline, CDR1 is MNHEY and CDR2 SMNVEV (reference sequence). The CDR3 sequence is CASNYRGF. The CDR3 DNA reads TGTGCCAGCAACTACAGGGGTTTC.

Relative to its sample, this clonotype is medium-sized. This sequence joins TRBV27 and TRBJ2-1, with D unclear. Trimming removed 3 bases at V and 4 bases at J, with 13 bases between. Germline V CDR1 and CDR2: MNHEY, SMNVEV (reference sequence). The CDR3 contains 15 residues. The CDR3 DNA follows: TGTGCCAGCAGTTTGGAGTGGAACGGTTACAATGAGCAGTTCTTC. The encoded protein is CASSLEWNGYNEQFF.

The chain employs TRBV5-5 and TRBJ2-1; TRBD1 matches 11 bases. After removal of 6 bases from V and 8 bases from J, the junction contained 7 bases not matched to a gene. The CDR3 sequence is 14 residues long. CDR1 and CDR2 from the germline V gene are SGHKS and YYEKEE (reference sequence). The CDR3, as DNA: TGTGCCAGCACCATAGGGACAGGGGGTGATGAGCAGTTCTTC. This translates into CASTIGTGGDEQFF. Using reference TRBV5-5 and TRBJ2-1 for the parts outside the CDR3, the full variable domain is DAGVTQSPTHLIKTRGQQVTLRCSPISGHKSVSWYQQVLGQGPQFIFQYYEKEERGRGNFPDRFSARQFPNYSSELNVNALLLGDSALYLCASTIGTGGDEQFFGPGTRLTVL.

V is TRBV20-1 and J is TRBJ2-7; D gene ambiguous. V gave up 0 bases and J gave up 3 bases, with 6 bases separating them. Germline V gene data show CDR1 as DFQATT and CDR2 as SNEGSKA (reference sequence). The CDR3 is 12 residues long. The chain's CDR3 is CSARDLDYEQYF. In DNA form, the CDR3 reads TGCAGTGCTAGAGATCTGGACTACGAGCAGTACTTC.

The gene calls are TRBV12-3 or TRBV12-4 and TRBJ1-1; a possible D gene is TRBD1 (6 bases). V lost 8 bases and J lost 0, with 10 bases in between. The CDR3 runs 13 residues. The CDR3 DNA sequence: TGTGCCAGCGAGGGGGGGATGAACACTGAAGCTTTCTTT. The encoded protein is CASEGGMNTEAFF.

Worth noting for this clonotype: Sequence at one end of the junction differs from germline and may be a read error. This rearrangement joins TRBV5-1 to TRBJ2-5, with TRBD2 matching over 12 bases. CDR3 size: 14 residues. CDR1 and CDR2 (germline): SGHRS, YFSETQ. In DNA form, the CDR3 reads TGTGCCAGCACTCTAGCGGGAGGGCATGAGACCCAGTACTTC. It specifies CASTLAGGHETQYF.

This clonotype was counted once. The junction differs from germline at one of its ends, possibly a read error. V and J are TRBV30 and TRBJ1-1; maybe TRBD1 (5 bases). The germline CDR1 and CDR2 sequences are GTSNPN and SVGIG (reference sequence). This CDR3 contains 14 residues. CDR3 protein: CALSLGVMNTEAFF. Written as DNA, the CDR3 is TGTGCCTTGAGTTTAGGGGTCATGAACACTGAAGCTTTCTTT.

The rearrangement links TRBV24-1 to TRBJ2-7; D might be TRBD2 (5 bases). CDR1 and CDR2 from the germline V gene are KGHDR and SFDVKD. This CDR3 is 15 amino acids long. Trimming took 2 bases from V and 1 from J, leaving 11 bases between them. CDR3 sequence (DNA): TGTGCCACCAGTGATTCCGGCAGCGGTTCCTACGAGCAGTACTTC. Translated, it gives CATSDSGSGSYEQYF.

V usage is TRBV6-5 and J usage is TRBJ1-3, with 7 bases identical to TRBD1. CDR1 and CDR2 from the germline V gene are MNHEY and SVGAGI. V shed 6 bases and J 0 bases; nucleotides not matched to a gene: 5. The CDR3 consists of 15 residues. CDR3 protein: CASSPQGISGNTIYF. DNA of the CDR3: TGTGCCAGCAGCCCACAGGGGATCTCTGGAAACACCATATATTTT.

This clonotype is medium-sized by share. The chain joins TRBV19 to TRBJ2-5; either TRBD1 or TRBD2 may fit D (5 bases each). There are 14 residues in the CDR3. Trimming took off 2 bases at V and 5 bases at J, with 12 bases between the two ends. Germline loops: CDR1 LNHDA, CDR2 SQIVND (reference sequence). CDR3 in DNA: TGTGCCAGTAGTATAAGGCTGGGGACGGAGACCCAGTACTTC. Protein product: CASSIRLGTETQYF.

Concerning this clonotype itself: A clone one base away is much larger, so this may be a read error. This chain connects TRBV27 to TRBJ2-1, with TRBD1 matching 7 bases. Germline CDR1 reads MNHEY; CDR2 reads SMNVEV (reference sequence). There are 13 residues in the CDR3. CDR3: CASRALGGNQQFF. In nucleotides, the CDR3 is TGTGCCAGCAGGGCGTTAGGGGGCAATCAGCAGTTCTTC.

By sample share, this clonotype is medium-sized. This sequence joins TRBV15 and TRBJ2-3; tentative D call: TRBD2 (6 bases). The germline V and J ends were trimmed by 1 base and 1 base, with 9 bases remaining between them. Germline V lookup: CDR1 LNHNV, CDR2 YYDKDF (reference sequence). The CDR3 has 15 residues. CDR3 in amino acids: CATSRGGDGTDTQYF. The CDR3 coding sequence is TGTGCCACCAGCAGAGGCGGGGATGGCACAGATACGCAGTATTTT.

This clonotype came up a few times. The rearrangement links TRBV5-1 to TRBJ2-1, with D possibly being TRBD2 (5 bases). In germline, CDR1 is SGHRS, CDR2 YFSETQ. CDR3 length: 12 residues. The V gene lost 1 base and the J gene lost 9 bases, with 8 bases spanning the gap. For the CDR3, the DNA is TGCGCCAGCAGCTTGAACAGCGGTGAGCAGTTCTTC. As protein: CASSLNSGEQFF.

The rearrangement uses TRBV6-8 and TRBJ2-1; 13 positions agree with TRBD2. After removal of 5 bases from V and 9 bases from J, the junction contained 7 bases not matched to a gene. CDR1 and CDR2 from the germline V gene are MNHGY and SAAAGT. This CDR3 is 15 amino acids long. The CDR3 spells CASSETSGRAGEQFF. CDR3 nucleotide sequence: TGTGCCAGCAGTGAAACTAGCGGGAGGGCCGGTGAGCAGTTCTTC.

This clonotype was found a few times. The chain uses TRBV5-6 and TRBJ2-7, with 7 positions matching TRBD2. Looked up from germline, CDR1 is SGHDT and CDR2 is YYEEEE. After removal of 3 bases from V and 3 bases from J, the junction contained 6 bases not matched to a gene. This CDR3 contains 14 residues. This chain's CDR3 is CASSWGTIHYEQYF. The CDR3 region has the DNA TGTGCCAGCAGCTGGGGGACTATCCACTACGAGCAGTACTTC.

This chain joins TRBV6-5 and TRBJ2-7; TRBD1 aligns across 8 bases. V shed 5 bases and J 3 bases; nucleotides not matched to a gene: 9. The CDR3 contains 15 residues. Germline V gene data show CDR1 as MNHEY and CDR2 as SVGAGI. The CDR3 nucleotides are TGTGCCAGCAGTGAACTGGACAGGGTACGCTACGAGCAGTACTTC. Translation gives CASSELDRVRYEQYF.

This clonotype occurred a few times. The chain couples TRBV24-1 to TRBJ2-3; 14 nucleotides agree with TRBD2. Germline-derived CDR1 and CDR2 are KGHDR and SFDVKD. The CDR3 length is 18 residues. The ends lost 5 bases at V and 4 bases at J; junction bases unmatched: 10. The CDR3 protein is CATSGPPGLAGEADTQYF. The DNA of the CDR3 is TGTGCCACCAGTGGTCCTCCGGGACTAGCGGGAGAGGCAGATACGCAGTATTTT.

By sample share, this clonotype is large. CDR3 in amino acids: CSARLAGVNEQFF. The DNA for the CDR3 is TGCAGCGCTCGACTAGCGGGAGTCAATGAGCAGTTCTTC. The genes are TRBV29-1 and TRBJ2-1; 12 bases are a match to TRBD2. Per germline, CDR1 SQVTM and CDR2 ANQGSEA. Trimming took 7 bases from V and 6 from J; bases not matched to a gene: 4. This CDR3 is 13 amino acids long.

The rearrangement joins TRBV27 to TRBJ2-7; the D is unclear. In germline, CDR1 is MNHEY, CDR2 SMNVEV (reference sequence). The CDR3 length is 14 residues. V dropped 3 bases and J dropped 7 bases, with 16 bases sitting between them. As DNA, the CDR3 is TGTGCCAGCAGTTTCCTAACCCCCTACGGGGAGCAGTACTTC. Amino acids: CASSFLTPYGEQYF.

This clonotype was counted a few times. The CDR3 loop reads CASSQLAGSSYEQYF. DNA for the CDR3: TGTGCCAGTAGTCAGTTGGCGGGGAGCTCCTACGAGCAGTACTTC. The gene calls are TRBV19 and TRBJ2-7, with D possibly matching TRBD2 (6 bases). V was cut by 5 bases and J by 0 bases, with 14 bases left in between. This CDR3 has 15 amino acids. Germline values: CDR1 LNHDA, CDR2 SQIVND (reference sequence).

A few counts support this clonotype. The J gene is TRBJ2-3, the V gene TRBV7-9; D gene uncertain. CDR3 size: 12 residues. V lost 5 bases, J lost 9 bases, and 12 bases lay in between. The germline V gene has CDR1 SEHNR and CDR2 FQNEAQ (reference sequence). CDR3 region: CASSVTPGTQYF. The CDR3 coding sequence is TGTGCCAGCAGCGTGACTCCAGGCACGCAGTATTTT.

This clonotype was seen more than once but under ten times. The CDR3 DNA reads TGCGCCAGCAGCTCCCGCTCCTACGAGCAGTACTTC. It translates to CASSSRSYEQYF. The V call is TRBV5-1, the J call TRBJ2-7, with D hard to call. This CDR3 comprises 12 residues. CDR1 and CDR2 (germline): SGHRS, YFSETQ. The V gene lost 3 bases and the J gene lost 0 bases, with 4 bases spanning the gap. Supplemented by reference TRBV5-1 and TRBJ2-7, the full variable domain reads KAGVTQTPRYLIKTRGQQVTLSCSPISGHRSVSWYQQTPGQGLQFLFEYFSETQRNKGNFPGRFSGRQFSNSRSEMNVSTLELGDSALYLCASSSRSYEQYFGPGTRLTVT.